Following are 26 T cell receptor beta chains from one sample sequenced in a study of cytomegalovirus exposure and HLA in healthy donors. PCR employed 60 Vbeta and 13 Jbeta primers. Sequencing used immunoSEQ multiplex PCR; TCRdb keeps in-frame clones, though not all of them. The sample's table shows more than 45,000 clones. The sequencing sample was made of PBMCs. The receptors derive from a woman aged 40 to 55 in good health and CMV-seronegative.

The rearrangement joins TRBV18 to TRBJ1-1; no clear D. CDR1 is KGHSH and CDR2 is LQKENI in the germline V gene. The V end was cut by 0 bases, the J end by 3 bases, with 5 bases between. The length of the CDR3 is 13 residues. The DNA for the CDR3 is TGTGCCAGCTCACCACCCACTGACACTGAAGCTTTCTTT. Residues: CASSPPTDTEAFF.

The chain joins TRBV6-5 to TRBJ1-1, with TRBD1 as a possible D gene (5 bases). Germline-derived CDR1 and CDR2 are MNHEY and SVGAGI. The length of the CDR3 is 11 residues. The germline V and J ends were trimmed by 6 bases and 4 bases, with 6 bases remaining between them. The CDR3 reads CASSQGTEAFF. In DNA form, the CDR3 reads TGTGCCAGCAGCCAGGGCACTGAAGCTTTCTTT.

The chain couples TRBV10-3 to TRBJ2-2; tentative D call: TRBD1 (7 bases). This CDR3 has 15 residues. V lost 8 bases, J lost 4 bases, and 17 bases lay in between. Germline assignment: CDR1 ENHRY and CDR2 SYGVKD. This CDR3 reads CAIAGQPPLTGELFF. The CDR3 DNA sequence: TGTGCCATCGCGGGACAGCCTCCACTCACCGGGGAGCTGTTTTTT.

CDR3 bases: TGTGCCAGTAGTATAAGAGGGACAGGGTACACAGACAATGAGCAGTTCTTC. Protein: CASSIRGTGYTDNEQFF. The V call is TRBV19, the J call TRBJ2-1, with TRBD1 matching 9 bases. The V gene's germline CDR1 is LNHDA and CDR2 SQIVND (reference sequence). J gave up 5 bases and V 2 bases, and 10 bases lay outside the gene matches. The CDR3 is 17 residues long.

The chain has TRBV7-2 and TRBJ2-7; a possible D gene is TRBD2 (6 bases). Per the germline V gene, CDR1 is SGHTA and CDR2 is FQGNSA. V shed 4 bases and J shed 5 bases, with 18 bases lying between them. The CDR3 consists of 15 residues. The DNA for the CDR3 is TGTGCCAGCAGCTCCTTAGGCCCGGCTAGCGACGAGCAGTACTTC. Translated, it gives CASSSLGPASDEQYF.

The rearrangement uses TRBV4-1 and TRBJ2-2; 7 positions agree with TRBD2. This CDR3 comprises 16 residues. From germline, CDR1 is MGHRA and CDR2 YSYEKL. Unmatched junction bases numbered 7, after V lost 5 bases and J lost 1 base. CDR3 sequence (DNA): TGCGCCAGCAGCTCTCAGACTAGCTGGAACACCGGGGAGCTGTTTTTT. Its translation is CASSSQTSWNTGELFF.

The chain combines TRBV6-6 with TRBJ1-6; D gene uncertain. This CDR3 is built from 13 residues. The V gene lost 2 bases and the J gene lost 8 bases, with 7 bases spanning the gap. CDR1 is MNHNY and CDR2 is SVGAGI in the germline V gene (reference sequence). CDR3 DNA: TGTGCCAGCAGTTACGCTATACATTCACCCCTCCACTTT. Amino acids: CASSYAIHSPLHF.

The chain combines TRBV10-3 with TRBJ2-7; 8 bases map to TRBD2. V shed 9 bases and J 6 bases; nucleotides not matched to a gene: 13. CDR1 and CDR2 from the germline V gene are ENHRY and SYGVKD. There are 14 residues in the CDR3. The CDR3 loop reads CAITEGGLVGEQYF. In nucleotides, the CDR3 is TGTGCCATTACCGAGGGGGGACTAGTCGGCGAGCAGTACTTC.

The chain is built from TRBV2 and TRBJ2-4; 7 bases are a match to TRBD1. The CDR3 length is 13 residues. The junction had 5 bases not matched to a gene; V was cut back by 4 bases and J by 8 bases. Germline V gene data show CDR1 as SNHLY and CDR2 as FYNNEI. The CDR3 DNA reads TGTGCCAGCAGTGGGACAGGACCAGACATTCAGTACTTC. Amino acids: CASSGTGPDIQYF.

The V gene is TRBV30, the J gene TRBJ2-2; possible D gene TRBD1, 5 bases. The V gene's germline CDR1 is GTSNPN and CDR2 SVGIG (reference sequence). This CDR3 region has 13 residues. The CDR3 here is CAGDPQFLGELFF. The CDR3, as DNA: TGTGCAGGGGATCCCCAATTCTTAGGGGAGCTGTTTTTT.

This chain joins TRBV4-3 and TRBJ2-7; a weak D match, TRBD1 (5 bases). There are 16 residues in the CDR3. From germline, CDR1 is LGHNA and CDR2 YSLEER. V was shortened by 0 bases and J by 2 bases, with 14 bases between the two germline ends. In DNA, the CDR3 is TGCGCCAGCAGCCAAGATCAGGGTTCGGGCGCCTACGAGCAGTACTTC. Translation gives CASSQDQGSGAYEQYF.

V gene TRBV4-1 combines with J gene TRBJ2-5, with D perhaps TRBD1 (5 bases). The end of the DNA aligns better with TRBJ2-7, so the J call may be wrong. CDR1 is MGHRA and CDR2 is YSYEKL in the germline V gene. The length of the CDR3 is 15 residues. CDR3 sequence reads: CASSQEAGKTYEQYF. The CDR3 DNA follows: TGCGCCAGCAGCCAAGAGGCAGGGAAAACCTACGAGCAGTACTTC.

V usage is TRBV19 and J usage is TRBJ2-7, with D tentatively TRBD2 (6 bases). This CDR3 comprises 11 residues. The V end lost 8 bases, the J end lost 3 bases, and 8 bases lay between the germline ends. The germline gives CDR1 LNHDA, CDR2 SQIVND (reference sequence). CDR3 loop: CASEGLYEQYF. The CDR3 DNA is TGTGCCAGTGAGGGACTCTACGAGCAGTACTTC.

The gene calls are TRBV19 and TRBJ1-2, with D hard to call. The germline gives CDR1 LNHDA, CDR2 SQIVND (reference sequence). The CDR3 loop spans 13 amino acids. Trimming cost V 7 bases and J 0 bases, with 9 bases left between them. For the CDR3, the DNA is TGTGCCAGTACCGCACAGACTAACTATGGCTACACCTTC. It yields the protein CASTAQTNYGYTF.

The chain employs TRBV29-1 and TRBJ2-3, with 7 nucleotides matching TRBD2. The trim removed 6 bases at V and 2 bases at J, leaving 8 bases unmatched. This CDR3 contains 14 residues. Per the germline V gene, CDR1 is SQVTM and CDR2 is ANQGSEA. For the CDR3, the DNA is TGCAGCGTGCCGGCAGCGGGGCTCACAGATACGCAGTATTTT. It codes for CSVPAAGLTDTQYF.

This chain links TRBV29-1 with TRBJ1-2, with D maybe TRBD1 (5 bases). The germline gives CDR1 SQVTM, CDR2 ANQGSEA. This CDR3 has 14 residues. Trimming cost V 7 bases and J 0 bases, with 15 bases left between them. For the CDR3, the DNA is TGCAGCGCGGGGGGAGGATCAGCTAACTATGGCTACACCTTC. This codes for CSAGGGSANYGYTF. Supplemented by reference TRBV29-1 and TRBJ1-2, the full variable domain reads SAVISQKPSRDICQRGTSLTIQCQVDSQVTMMFWYRQQPGQSLTLIATANQGSEATYESGFVIDKFPISRPNLTFSTLTVSNMSPEDSSIYLCSAGGGSANYGYTFGSGTRLTVV.

As DNA, the CDR3 is TGTGCCAGCAGCGTCACCGGGACTAGCTTATTTTTCGAGCAGTACTTC. Amino acid sequence: CASSVTGTSLFFEQYF. The V gene is TRBV9, the J gene TRBJ2-7, with 9 bases matching TRBD2. Germline CDR1 is SGDLS and CDR2 is YYNGEE. Unmatched junction bases numbered 12, after V lost 2 bases and J lost 6 bases. The length of the CDR3 is 16 residues.

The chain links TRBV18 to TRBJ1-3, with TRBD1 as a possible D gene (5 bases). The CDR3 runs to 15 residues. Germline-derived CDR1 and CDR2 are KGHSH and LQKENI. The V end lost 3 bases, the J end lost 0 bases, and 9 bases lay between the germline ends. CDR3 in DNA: TGTGCCAGCTCACCCGACAGATACTCTGGAAACACCATATATTTT. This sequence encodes CASSPDRYSGNTIYF.

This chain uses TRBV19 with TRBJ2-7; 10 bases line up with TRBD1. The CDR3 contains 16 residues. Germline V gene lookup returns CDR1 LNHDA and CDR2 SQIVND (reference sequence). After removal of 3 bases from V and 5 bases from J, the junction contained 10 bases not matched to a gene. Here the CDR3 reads CASSIRTGTGDNEQYF. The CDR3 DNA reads TGTGCCAGTAGTATCCGGACCGGGACAGGGGACAACGAGCAGTACTTC. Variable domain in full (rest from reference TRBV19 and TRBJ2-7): DGGITQSPKYLFRKEGQNVTLSCEQNLNHDAMYWYRQDPGQGLRLIYYSQIVNDFQKGDIAEGYSVSREKKESFPLTVTSAQKNPTAFYLCASSIRTGTGDNEQYFGPGTRLTVT.

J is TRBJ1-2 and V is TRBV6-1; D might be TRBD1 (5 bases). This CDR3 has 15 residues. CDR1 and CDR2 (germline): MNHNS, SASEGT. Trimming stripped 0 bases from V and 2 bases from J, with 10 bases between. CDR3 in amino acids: CASSEAGGVNYGYTF. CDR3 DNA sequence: TGTGCCAGCAGTGAAGCCGGGGGGGTCAACTATGGCTACACCTTC.

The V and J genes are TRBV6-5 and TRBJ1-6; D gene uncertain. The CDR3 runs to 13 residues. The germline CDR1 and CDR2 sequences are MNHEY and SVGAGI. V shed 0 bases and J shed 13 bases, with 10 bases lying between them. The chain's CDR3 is CASSYSRQSPLHF. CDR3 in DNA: TGTGCCAGCAGTTACTCGAGACAATCCCCCCTCCACTTT.

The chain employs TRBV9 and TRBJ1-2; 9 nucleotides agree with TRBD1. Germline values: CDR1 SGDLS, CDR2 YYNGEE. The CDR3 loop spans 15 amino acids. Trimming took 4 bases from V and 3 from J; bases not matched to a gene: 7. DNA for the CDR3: TGTGCCAGCAGCCCTCGGGGGACAGGGTACTATGGCTACACCTTC. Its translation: CASSPRGTGYYGYTF.

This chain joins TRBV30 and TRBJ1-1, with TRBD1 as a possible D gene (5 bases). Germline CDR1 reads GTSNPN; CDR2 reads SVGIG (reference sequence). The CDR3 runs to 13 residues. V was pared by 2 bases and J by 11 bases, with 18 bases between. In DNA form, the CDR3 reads TGTGCCTGGAGTCCTGGGACTGAGGGGAGTGCTTTCTTT. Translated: CAWSPGTEGSAFF.

The CDR3 DNA reads as TGTGCCAGCAGTTCAGAGGGGGCAACTATCGCTGAAGCTTTCTTT. Residues: CASSSEGATIAEAFF. The gene calls are TRBV2 and TRBJ1-1, with 7 bases fitting TRBD1. The V gene's germline CDR1 is SNHLY and CDR2 FYNNEI. This CDR3 has 15 residues. Losses at the gene ends were 5 bases for V and 6 bases for J; bases not matched to a gene: 12.

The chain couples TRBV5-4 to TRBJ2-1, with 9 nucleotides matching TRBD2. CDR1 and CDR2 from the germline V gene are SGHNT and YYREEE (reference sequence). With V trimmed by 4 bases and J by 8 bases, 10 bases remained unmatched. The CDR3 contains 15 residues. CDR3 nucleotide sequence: TGTGCCAGCAGCCGCGGGGGGGGACTCGTCGATGAGCAGTTCTTC. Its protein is CASSRGGGLVDEQFF.

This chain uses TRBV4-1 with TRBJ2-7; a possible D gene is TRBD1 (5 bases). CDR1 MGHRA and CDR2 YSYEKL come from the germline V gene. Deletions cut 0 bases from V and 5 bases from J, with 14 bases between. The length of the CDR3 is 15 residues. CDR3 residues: CASSQDQQDYNEQYF. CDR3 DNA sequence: TGCGCCAGCAGCCAAGATCAACAGGATTATAACGAGCAGTACTTC.